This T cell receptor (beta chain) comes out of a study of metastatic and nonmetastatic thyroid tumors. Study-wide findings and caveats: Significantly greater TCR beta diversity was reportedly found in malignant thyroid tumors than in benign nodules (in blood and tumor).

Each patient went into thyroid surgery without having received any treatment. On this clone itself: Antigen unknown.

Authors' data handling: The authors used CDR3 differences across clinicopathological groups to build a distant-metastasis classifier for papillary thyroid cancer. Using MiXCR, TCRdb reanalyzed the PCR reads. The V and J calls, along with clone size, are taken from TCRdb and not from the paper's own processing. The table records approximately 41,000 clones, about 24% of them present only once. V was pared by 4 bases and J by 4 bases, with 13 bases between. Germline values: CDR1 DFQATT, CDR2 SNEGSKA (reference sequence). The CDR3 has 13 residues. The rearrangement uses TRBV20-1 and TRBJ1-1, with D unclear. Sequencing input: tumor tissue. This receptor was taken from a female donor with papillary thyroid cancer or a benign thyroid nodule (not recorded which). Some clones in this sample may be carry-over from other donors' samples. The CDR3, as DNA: TGCAGTGCTAAGGTCGGGGATTTCACTGAAGCTTTCTTT. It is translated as CSAKVGDFTEAFF.